This note documents a single T cell receptor beta chain sequence. Its specificity is not known. Its ends do not fully match the called genes, so a read error is possible. This specimen comes from a study of shared clonotypes between healthy human individuals. Whole-study results and caveats: Larger estimated richness was generally seen in naive subsets than in memory subsets. Few donors restricted represented genetic and exposure-history diversity. Sampling covered blood only; tissue repertoires likely differ.

Naivety among CD8 cells was defined by CD45RO negativity and positive CCR7 selection, thereby excluding terminally differentiated effector memory CD45RA+ cells. HIV-negative, healthy adults without recent acute infections or vaccinations were the donors. CDR3 size: 15 residues. CDR1 is LGHNA and CDR2 is YNFKEQ in the germline V gene. TCRdb's table, derived via immunoSEQ multiplex PCR, lists solely in-frame clones and lacks some. The sample has around 1.9 million clones; roughly 91% are singletons. The gene calls are TRBV4-2 and TRBJ1-5, with 8 bases matching TRBD1. The sequence was collected from a man in his late teens or twenties in good health. Some clones in this sample may be carry-over from other donors' samples. Sample: naive CD8+ T cells from PBMCs. The chain's CDR3 is CASSEDRGGIQPQHF. The CDR3 DNA reads TGTGCCAGCAGCGAAGACAGGGGTGGAATTCAGCCCCAGCATTTT.